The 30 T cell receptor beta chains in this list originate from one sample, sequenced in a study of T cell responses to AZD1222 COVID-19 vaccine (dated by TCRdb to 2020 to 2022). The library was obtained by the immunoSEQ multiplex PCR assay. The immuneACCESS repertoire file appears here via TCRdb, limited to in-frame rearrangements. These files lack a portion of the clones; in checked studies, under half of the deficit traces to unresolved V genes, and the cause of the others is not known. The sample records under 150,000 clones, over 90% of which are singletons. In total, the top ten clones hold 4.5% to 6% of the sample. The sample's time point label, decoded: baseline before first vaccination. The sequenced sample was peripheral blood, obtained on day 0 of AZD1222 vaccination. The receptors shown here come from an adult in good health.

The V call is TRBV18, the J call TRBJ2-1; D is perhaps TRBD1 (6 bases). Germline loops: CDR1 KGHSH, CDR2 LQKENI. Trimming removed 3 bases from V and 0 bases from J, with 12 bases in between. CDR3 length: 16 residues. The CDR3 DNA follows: TGTGCCAGCTCACCCCCGGGACAAAGCTCCTACAATGAGCAGTTCTTC. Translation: CASSPPGQSSYNEQFF.

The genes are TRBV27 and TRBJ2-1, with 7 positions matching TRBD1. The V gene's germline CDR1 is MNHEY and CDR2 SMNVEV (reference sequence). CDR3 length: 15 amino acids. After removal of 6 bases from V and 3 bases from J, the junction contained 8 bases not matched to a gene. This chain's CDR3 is CASSPSGTDYNEQFF. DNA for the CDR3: TGTGCCAGCAGCCCCTCCGGGACAGACTACAATGAGCAGTTCTTC.

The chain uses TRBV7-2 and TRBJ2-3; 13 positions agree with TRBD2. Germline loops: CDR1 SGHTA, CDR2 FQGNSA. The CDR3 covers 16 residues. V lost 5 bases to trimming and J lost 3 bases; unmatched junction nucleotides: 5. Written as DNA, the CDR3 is TGTGCCAGCAGCCCTCGACTAGCGGGAGGTACAGATACGCAGTATTTT. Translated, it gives CASSPRLAGGTDTQYF.

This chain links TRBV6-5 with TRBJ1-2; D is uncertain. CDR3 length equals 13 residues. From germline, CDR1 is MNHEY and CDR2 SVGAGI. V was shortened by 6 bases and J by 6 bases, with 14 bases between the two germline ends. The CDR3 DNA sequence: TGTGCCAGCAGGATGACACCCATCAATGGCTACACCTTC. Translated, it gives CASRMTPINGYTF.

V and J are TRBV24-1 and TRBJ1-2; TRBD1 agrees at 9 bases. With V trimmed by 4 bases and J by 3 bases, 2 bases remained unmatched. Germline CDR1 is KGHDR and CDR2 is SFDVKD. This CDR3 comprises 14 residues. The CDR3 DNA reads TGTGCCACCAGTGACACAGGGGGCGACTATGGCTACACCTTC. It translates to CATSDTGGDYGYTF.

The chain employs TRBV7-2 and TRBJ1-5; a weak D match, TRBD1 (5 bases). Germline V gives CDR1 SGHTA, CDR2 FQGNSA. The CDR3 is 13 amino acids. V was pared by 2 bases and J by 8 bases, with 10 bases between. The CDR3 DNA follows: TGTGCCAGCAGCTTAAGCGGGGGTAAGCCCCAGCATTTT. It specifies CASSLSGGKPQHF.

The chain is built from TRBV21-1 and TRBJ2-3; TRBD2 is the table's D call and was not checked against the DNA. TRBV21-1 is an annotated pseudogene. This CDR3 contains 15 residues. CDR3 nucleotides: TGTGCCAGCAGCAAAGATGGGGACTACACAGATACGCAGTATTTT. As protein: CASSKDGDYTDTQYF.

The CDR3 sequence is CASTPGTSGGGELFF. CDR3 in DNA: TGTGCCAGTACCCCTGGGACTAGCGGGGGCGGGGAGCTGTTTTTT. The chain joins TRBV19 to TRBJ2-2; 14 bases match TRBD2. Germline V CDR1 and CDR2: LNHDA, SQIVND (reference sequence). This CDR3 is built from 15 residues. J gave up 7 bases and V 7 bases, and 5 bases lay outside the gene matches.

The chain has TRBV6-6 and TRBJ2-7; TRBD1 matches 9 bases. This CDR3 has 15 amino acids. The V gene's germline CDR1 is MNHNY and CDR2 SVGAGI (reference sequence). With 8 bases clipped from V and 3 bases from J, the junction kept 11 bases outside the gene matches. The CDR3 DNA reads TGTGCCAGCGCCGGAAGAGGACAGGGGAGCTACGAGCAGTACTTC. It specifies CASAGRGQGSYEQYF.

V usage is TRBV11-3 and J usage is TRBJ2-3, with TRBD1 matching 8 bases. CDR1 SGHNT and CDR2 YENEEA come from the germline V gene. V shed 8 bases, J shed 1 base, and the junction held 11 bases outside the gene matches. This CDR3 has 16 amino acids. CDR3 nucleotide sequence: TGTGCCAGCGGAAGCTTCGGACAGGGAGGCACAGATACGCAGTATTTT. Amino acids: CASGSFGQGGTDTQYF. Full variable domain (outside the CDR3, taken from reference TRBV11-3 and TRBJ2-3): EAGVVQSPRYKIIEKKQPVAFWCNPISGHNTLYWYLQNLGQGPELLIRYENEEAVDDSQLPKDRFSAERLKGVDSTLKIQPAELGDSAVYLCASGSFGQGGTDTQYFGPGTRLTVL.

CDR3: CASIRTGALGYTF. Here the CDR3 DNA reads TGTGCCAGCATCCGGACGGGGGCACTGGGCTACACCTTC. This sequence joins TRBV5-8 and TRBJ1-2; possibly TRBD1 for D (6 bases). Trimming cost V 6 bases and J 8 bases, with 17 bases left between them. The CDR3 is made up of 13 amino acids. Looked up from germline, CDR1 is SGHTS and CDR2 is YDEGEE.

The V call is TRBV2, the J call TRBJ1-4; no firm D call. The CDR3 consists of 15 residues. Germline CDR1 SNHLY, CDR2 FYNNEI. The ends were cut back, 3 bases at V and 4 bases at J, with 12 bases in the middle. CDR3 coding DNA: TGTGCCAGCAGTGAGTCCAGCTCCAGTAATGAAAAACTGTTTTTT. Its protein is CASSESSSSNEKLFF.

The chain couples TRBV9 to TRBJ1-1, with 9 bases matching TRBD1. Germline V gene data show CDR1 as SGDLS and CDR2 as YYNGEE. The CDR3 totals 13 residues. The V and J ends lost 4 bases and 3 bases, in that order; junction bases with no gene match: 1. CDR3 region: CASSRTGDTEAFF. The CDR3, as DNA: TGTGCCAGCAGCCGGACAGGGGACACTGAAGCTTTCTTT.

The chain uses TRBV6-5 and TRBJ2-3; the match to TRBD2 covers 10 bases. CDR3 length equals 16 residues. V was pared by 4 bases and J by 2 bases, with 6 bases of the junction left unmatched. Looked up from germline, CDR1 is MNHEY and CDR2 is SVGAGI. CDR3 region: CASSFLTSGHTDTQYF. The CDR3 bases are TGTGCCAGCAGTTTCTTGACTAGCGGGCACACAGATACGCAGTATTTT.

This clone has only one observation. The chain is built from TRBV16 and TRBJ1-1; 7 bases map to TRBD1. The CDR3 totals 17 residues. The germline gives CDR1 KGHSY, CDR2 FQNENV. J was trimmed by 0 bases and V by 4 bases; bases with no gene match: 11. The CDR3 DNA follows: TGTGCCAGCAGCCCTTATACCTCCCAGGGGGTGAACACTGAAGCTTTCTTT. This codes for CASSPYTSQGVNTEAFF.

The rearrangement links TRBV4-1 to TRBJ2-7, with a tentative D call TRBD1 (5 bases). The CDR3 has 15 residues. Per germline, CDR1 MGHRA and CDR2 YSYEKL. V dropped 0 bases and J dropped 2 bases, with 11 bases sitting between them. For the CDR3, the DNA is TGCGCCAGCAGCCAAGAGGAACAGGTTACCTACGAGCAGTACTTC. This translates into CASSQEEQVTYEQYF.

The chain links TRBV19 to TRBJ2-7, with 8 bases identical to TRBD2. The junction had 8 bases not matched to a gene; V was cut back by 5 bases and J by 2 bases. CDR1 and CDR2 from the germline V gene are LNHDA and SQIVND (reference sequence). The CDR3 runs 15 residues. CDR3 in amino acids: CASSPRLARAYEQYF. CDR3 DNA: TGTGCCAGTAGTCCACGACTAGCGAGGGCCTACGAGCAGTACTTC.

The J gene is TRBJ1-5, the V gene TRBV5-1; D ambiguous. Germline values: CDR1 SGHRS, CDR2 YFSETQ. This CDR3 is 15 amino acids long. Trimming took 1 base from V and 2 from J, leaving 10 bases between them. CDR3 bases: TGCGCCAGCAGCTTGTATTCAGGTGGCAATCAGCCCCAGCATTTT. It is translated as CASSLYSGGNQPQHF.

The CDR3 loop is CASSFDRGGADTQYF. The DNA of the CDR3 is TGTGCCAGCAGCTTCGATAGGGGGGGGGCAGATACGCAGTATTTT. J is TRBJ2-3 and V is TRBV11-2, with TRBD2 as a possible D gene (7 bases). CDR1 is SGHAT, CDR2 FQNNGV, per germline. V lost 3 bases and J 4 bases, leaving 14 bases between the germline ends. The CDR3 is 15 amino acids. The full variable domain, its missing parts supplied by reference TRBV11-2 and TRBJ2-3, is EAGVAQSPRYKIIEKRQSVAFWCNPISGHATLYWYQQILGQGPKLLIQFQNNGVVDDSQLPKDRFSAERLKGVDSTLKIQPAKLEDSAVYLCASSFDRGGADTQYFGPGTRLTVL.

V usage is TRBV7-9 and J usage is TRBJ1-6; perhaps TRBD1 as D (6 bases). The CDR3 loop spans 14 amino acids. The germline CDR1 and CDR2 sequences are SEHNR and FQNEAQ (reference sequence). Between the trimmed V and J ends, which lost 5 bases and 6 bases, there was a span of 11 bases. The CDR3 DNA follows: TGTGCCAGCAGCGTACAGGGTAGTAATTCACCCCTCCACTTT. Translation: CASSVQGSNSPLHF. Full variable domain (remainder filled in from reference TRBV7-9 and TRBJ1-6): DTGVSQNPRHKITKRGQNVTFRCDPISEHNRLYWYRQTLGQGPEFLTYFQNEAQLEKSRLLSDRFSAERPKGSFSTLEIQRTEQGDSAMYLCASSVQGSNSPLHFGNGTRLTVT.

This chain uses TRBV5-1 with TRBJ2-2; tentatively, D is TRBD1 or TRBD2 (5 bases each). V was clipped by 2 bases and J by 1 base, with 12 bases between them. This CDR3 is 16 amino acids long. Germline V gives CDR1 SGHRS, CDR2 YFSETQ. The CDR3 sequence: CASSFEGLGNTGELFF. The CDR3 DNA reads TGCGCCAGCAGCTTCGAGGGGCTCGGGAACACCGGGGAGCTGTTTTTT.

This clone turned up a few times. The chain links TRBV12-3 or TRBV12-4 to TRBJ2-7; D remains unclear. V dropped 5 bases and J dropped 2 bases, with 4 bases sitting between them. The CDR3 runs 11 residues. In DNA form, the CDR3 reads TGTGCCAGCAGTCAGGCCTACGAGCAGTACTTC. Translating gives CASSQAYEQYF.

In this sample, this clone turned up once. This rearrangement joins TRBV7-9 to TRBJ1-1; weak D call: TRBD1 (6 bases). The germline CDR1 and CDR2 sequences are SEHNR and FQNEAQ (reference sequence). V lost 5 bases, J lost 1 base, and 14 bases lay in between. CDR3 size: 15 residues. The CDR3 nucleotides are TGTGCCAGCAGCCCCAGGGGCCAGCCGAACACTGAAGCTTTCTTT. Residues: CASSPRGQPNTEAFF.

CDR3 amino acids: CASSQGTGVETQYF. The CDR3 DNA reads as TGTGCCAGCAGCCAAGGAACAGGGGTAGAGACCCAGTACTTC. This chain uses TRBV3-1 (or the pseudogene TRBV3-2) with TRBJ2-5; 7 bases agree with TRBD1. This CDR3 has 14 residues. The germline V gene encodes CDR1 LGHDT and CDR2 YNNKEL (reference sequence). With 1 base clipped from V and 4 bases from J, the junction kept 3 bases outside the gene matches.

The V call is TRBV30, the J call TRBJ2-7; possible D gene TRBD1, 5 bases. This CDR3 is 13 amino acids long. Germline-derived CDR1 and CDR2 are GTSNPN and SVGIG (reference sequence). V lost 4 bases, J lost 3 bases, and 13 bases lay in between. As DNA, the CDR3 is TGTGCCTGGACTTTTCAGGGTGTCTACGAGCAGTACTTC. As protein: CAWTFQGVYEQYF.

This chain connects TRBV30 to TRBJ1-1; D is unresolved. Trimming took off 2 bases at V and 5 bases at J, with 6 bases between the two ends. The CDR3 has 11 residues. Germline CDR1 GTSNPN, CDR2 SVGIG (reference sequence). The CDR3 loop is CAWSSGTEAFF. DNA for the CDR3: TGTGCCTGGAGTTCGGGGACTGAAGCTTTCTTT.

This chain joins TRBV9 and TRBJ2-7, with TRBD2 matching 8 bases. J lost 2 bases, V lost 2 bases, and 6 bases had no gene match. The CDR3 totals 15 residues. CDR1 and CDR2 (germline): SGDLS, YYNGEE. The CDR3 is CASSVHGGATYEQYF. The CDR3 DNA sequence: TGTGCCAGCAGCGTGCACGGGGGGGCCACCTACGAGCAGTACTTC.

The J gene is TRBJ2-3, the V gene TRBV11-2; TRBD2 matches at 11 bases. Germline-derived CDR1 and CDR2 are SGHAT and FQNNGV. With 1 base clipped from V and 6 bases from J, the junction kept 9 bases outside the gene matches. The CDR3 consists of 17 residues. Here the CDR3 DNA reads TGTGCCAGCAGCTTAGTTCCTATAGCGGGAGGGCCGGATACGCAGTATTTT. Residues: CASSLVPIAGGPDTQYF.

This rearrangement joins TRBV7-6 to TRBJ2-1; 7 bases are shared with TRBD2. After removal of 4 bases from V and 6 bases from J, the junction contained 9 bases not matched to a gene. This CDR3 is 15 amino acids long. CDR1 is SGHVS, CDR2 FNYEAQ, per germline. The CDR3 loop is CASSSLKGGVNEQFF. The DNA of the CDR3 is TGTGCCAGCAGCTCTCTCAAGGGAGGGGTCAATGAGCAGTTCTTC.

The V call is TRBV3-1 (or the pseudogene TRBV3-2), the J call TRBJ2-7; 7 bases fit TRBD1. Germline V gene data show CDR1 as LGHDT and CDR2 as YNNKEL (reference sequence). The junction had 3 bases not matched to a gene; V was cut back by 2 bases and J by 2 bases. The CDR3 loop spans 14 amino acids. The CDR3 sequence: CASSQLDRAYEQYF. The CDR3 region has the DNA TGTGCCAGCAGCCAATTAGACAGGGCCTACGAGCAGTACTTC.